The 32 T cell receptor beta chains presented below share a single source sample, sequenced in a study of blood T cell repertoires in COVID-19. Clones were sequenced by immunoSEQ multiplex PCR, and TCRdb holds only the in-frame ones, with some missing. Among more than 200,000 clones listed, over 70% were seen once. Sequenced sample: peripheral blood. Receptors originate from a woman older than 75 with acute or convalescent COVID-19.

The V and J genes are TRBV12-3 or TRBV12-4 and TRBJ2-1, with a tentative D call TRBD1 (6 bases). The CDR3 consists of 12 residues. Trimming removed 7 bases at V and 8 bases at J, with 12 bases between. The CDR3 is CASTLGGDEQFF. The CDR3 DNA follows: TGTGCCAGCACCCTTGGGGGCGATGAGCAGTTCTTC.

V usage is TRBV3-1 (or the pseudogene TRBV3-2) and J usage is TRBJ2-7, with TRBD2 matching 8 bases. Germline lookup yields CDR1 LGHDT and CDR2 YNNKEL (reference sequence). There are 15 residues in the CDR3. The V segment lost 0 bases and the J segment 8 bases; nucleotides outside the gene matches: 9. CDR3 DNA sequence: TGTGCCAGCAGCCAAGAGGGGCGGGGGGCCTTGCAGCAGTACTTC. Translation gives CASSQEGRGALQQYF.

The chain joins TRBV6-5 to TRBJ1-2; a possible D gene is TRBD1 (6 bases). The CDR3 has 14 residues. CDR1 is MNHEY and CDR2 is SVGAGI in the germline V gene. Trimming left V 0 bases short and J 5 bases short, with 10 bases between. CDR3 in amino acids: CASSYSDRGYGYTF. In DNA, the CDR3 is TGTGCCAGCAGTTACTCGGACAGAGGATATGGCTACACCTTC.

The chain links TRBV2 to TRBJ1-2, with D uncertain. V shed 7 bases and J shed 0 bases, with 12 bases lying between them. The CDR3 contains 14 residues. CDR1 and CDR2 (germline): SNHLY, FYNNEI. The CDR3 DNA follows: TGTGCCAGCACCCCCTCGGGAGCTAACTATGGCTACACCTTC. Translation gives CASTPSGANYGYTF.

The chain recombines TRBV5-6 with TRBJ2-7, with 7 bases aligning to TRBD1. The CDR3 runs 13 residues. Germline values: CDR1 SGHDT, CDR2 YYEEEE. With V trimmed by 3 bases and J by 4 bases, 4 bases remained unmatched. The CDR3 DNA follows: TGTGCCAGCAGCTCCGGGACAGAATACGAGCAGTACTTC. It yields the protein CASSSGTEYEQYF.

This clone turned up a few times. The chain uses TRBV2 and TRBJ2-7; TRBD2 aligns across 8 bases. This CDR3 is built from 12 residues. Germline CDR1 is SNHLY and CDR2 is FYNNEI. V shed 4 bases and J 9 bases; nucleotides not matched to a gene: 5. CDR3 sequence reads: CASSVRREAQYF. The CDR3 DNA follows: TGTGCCAGCAGTGTTAGGCGGGAGGCGCAGTACTTC.

This chain joins TRBV5-1 and TRBJ2-2; D remains ambiguous. The CDR3 totals 15 residues. CDR1 and CDR2 (germline): SGHRS, YFSETQ. The V end lost 2 bases, the J end lost 2 bases, and 10 bases lay between the germline ends. The CDR3 spells CASSLAGPNTGELFF. CDR3 sequence (DNA): TGCGCCAGCAGCTTAGCAGGTCCAAACACCGGGGAGCTGTTTTTT.

The chain couples TRBV25-1 to TRBJ2-7, with D perhaps matching TRBD1 (6 bases). Germline V gives CDR1 MGHDK, CDR2 SYGVNS. Trimming took 4 bases from V and 4 from J, leaving 17 bases between them. The CDR3 is 15 residues long. In nucleotides, the CDR3 is TGTGCCAGCAGTGTATCACCGGGACACGGATACGAGCAGTACTTC. Protein: CASSVSPGHGYEQYF.

The chain uses TRBV19 and TRBJ2-5; TRBD2 matches 7 bases. Germline assignment: CDR1 LNHDA and CDR2 SQIVND (reference sequence). Unmatched junction bases numbered 11, after V lost 2 bases and J lost 5 bases. This CDR3 has 16 amino acids. The CDR3 spells CASSIRPGGLGETQYF. The DNA of the CDR3 is TGTGCCAGTAGTATACGGCCGGGAGGATTAGGGGAGACCCAGTACTTC.

The chain links TRBV2 to TRBJ2-5, with D possibly matching TRBD1 (5 bases). V was shortened by 2 bases and J by 5 bases, with 12 bases between the two germline ends. This CDR3 contains 14 residues. The germline V gene has CDR1 SNHLY and CDR2 FYNNEI. This chain's CDR3 is CASSEQGVGETQYF. CDR3 in DNA: TGTGCCAGCAGTGAACAGGGTGTAGGTGAGACCCAGTACTTC. Based on the CDR3 plus reference TRBV2 and TRBJ2-5, the full variable domain is EPEVTQTPSHQVTQMGQEVILRCVPISNHLYFYWYRQILGQKVEFLVSFYNNEISEKSEIFDDQFSVERPDGSNFTLKIRSTKLEDSAMYFCASSEQGVGETQYFGPGTRLLVL.

V is TRBV30 and J is TRBJ1-3, with a possible D match to TRBD1 (5 bases). Per the germline V gene, CDR1 is GTSNPN and CDR2 is SVGIG (reference sequence). This CDR3 has 13 amino acids. Trimming took 0 bases from V and 4 from J, leaving 7 bases between them. CDR3 nucleotide sequence: TGTGCCTGGAGTGTGGGGCACGGAAACACCATATATTTT. Amino acid sequence: CAWSVGHGNTIYF.

The rearrangement joins TRBV27 to TRBJ2-2; 13 positions agree with TRBD2. Germline V gene sequence: CDR1 MNHEY, CDR2 SMNVEV (reference sequence). The CDR3 runs 22 residues. Germline trimming cut 1 base from V and 2 bases from J; bases unmatched to any gene: 16. The CDR3 is CASSLYSVGLAGPGPNTGELFF. In DNA form, the CDR3 reads TGTGCCAGCAGTTTATATTCAGTGGGACTAGCGGGACCAGGCCCAAACACCGGGGAGCTGTTTTTT.

J is TRBJ2-1 and V is TRBV5-5, with 16 bases that match TRBD2. CDR1 and CDR2 from the germline V gene are SGHKS and YYEKEE (reference sequence). The CDR3 consists of 19 residues. The trim removed 4 bases at V and 2 bases at J, leaving 9 bases unmatched. CDR3 sequence: CASSTGLAGGRGPYNEQFF. The CDR3 region has the DNA TGTGCCAGCAGCACGGGACTAGCGGGAGGGCGAGGGCCCTACAATGAGCAGTTCTTC.

In this sample, this clone turned up a few times. J is TRBJ2-2 and V is TRBV24-1; 8 nucleotides align to TRBD1. This CDR3 has 14 amino acids. The ends lost 7 bases at V and 3 bases at J; junction bases unmatched: 3. Germline assignment: CDR1 KGHDR and CDR2 SFDVKD. The chain's CDR3 is CATSGQGYTGELFF. In DNA, the CDR3 is TGTGCCACCAGCGGACAGGGTTACACCGGGGAGCTGTTTTTT.

The chain joins TRBV7-9 to TRBJ2-5; 8 positions match TRBD2. V trimming: 4 bases; J trimming: 7 bases; junction bases outside the gene matches: 2. Germline CDR1 and CDR2: SEHNR and FQNEAQ (reference sequence). This CDR3 comprises 12 residues. The CDR3 loop is CASSSAGGTQYF. The CDR3 DNA reads TGTGCCAGCAGCTCCGCGGGGGGGACCCAGTACTTC. The whole variable domain, remainder taken from reference TRBV7-9 and TRBJ2-5, is DTGVSQNPRHKITKRGQNVTFRCDPISEHNRLYWYRQTLGQGPEFLTYFQNEAQLEKSRLLSDRFSAERPKGSFSTLEIQRTEQGDSAMYLCASSSAGGTQYFGPGTRLLVL.

The genes are TRBV5-5 and TRBJ1-1; D unresolved. V lost 0 bases to trimming and J lost 0 bases, with 9 bases between them. Germline V gives CDR1 SGHKS, CDR2 YYEKEE (reference sequence). This CDR3 has 15 residues. CDR3 nucleotide sequence: TGTGCCAGCAGCTTGGGAGACACTCTGAACACTGAAGCTTTCTTT. It is translated as CASSLGDTLNTEAFF.

V and J are TRBV4-1 and TRBJ1-2; weak D call: TRBD1 (5 bases). Germline V lookup: CDR1 MGHRA, CDR2 YSYEKL. This CDR3 contains 14 residues. The V gene lost 1 base and the J gene lost 4 bases, with 10 bases spanning the gap. The CDR3 sequence: CASSQGRGPYGYTF. CDR3 in DNA: TGCGCCAGCAGCCAAGGGCGGGGCCCCTATGGCTACACCTTC.

The gene calls are TRBV7-8 and TRBJ2-1; 9 bases line up with TRBD2. Germline trimming cut 5 bases from V and 10 bases from J; bases unmatched to any gene: 9. Germline values: CDR1 SGHVS, CDR2 FQNEAQ. The CDR3 totals 14 residues. The CDR3 DNA reads TGTGCCAGCAGCAGCGGGACTAGCATATTCGAGCAGTTCTTC. Translated: CASSSGTSIFEQFF.

This clone was seen just once. The V gene is TRBV3-1 (or the pseudogene TRBV3-2), the J gene TRBJ2-5; 9 nucleotides line up with TRBD1. The CDR3 is 15 residues long. The germline gives CDR1 LGHDT, CDR2 YNNKEL (reference sequence). J gave up 5 bases and V 4 bases, and 8 bases lay outside the gene matches. This CDR3 reads CASSPWTGEGETQYF. The CDR3 region has the DNA TGTGCCAGCAGCCCGTGGACAGGGGAAGGGGAGACCCAGTACTTC.

The CDR3 nucleotides read TGTGCCAGCAGTGAAGCGCTCGCGGCCTACGAGCAGTACTTC. Amino acids: CASSEALAAYEQYF. V is TRBV6-1 and J is TRBJ2-7; D gene uncertain. V was shortened by 0 bases and J by 2 bases, with 8 bases between the two germline ends. The CDR3 runs 14 residues. Germline assignment: CDR1 MNHNS and CDR2 SASEGT.

The J gene is TRBJ2-7, the V gene TRBV15; tentatively, D is TRBD2 (6 bases). Germline V gene data show CDR1 as LNHNV and CDR2 as YYDKDF (reference sequence). Between the trimmed V and J ends, which lost 2 bases and 2 bases, there was a span of 19 bases. The CDR3 loop spans 17 amino acids. The DNA of the CDR3 is TGTGCCACCAGCAGATACCTCCGGGGGACCGATACCTACGAGCAGTACTTC. Its protein is CATSRYLRGTDTYEQYF.

V usage is TRBV5-1 and J usage is TRBJ2-7; TRBD1 agrees at 10 bases. Looked up from germline, CDR1 is SGHRS and CDR2 is YFSETQ. The CDR3 is 14 amino acids. Unmatched junction bases numbered 3, after V lost 4 bases and J lost 2 bases. The CDR3 spells CASSETGGPYEQYF. The CDR3 DNA follows: TGCGCCAGCAGCGAGACAGGGGGCCCCTACGAGCAGTACTTC.

The chain uses TRBV29-1 and TRBJ2-1; D possibly corresponds to TRBD1 (5 bases). The V and J ends lost 8 bases and 4 bases respectively, with 12 bases between them. This CDR3 is 12 amino acids long. CDR1 is SQVTM and CDR2 is ANQGSEA in the germline V gene. The CDR3 protein is CSRLGAYNEQFF. CDR3 in DNA: TGCAGCCGGCTAGGGGCTTACAATGAGCAGTTCTTC.

In this sample, this clone turned up a few times. This chain joins TRBV5-1 and TRBJ1-5, with D possibly TRBD1 on 5 matching bases. This CDR3 contains 14 residues. CDR1 is SGHRS and CDR2 is YFSETQ in the germline V gene. V was trimmed by 0 bases and J by 4 bases, leaving 8 bases between them. The CDR3 reads CASSLDQGNQPQHF. CDR3 in DNA: TGCGCCAGCAGCTTGGATCAGGGTAATCAGCCCCAGCATTTT.

The V gene is TRBV6-4, the J gene TRBJ2-7, with 11 bases identical to TRBD2. With V trimmed by 4 bases and J by 5 bases, 7 bases remained unmatched. CDR3 length: 15 amino acids. Germline CDR1 MRHNA, CDR2 SNTAGT. The CDR3 DNA reads as TGTGCCAGCAGTGGGGAACTAGCGGGAGTCCACGAGCAGTACTTC. Its translation is CASSGELAGVHEQYF.

There are many counts of this clone. The chain carries TRBV27 and TRBJ1-1; possibly TRBD1 for D (6 bases). Germline V gives CDR1 MNHEY, CDR2 SMNVEV (reference sequence). The CDR3 extends over 15 amino acids. Trimming took 3 bases from V and 1 from J, leaving 12 bases between them. CDR3 region: CASSLIQGWNTEAFF. In nucleotides, the CDR3 is TGTGCCAGCAGTTTGATTCAGGGGTGGAACACTGAAGCTTTCTTT.

The rearrangement links TRBV10-3 to TRBJ1-2, with D maybe TRBD1 (5 bases). The germline V and J ends were trimmed by 7 bases and 6 bases, with 27 bases remaining between them. This CDR3 has 17 residues. CDR1 and CDR2 (germline): ENHRY, SYGVKD. The CDR3 reads CAITPHTRADLTNGYTF. The CDR3 DNA sequence: TGTGCCATCACCCCCCACACCAGGGCAGACCTAACTAATGGCTACACCTTC.

This clone was counted a few times. The V and J genes are TRBV5-4 and TRBJ1-2; tentative D call: TRBD1 (5 bases). CDR1 is SGHNT and CDR2 is YYREEE in the germline V gene (reference sequence). Trimming shortened V by 9 bases and J by 7 bases, and 16 bases separated the two germline ends. The CDR3 covers 12 residues. DNA for the CDR3: TGTGCCATCCCGGGGCCTAGCGGTGGCTACACCTTC. It yields the protein CAIPGPSGGYTF.

This sequence joins TRBV29-1 and TRBJ2-1; maybe TRBD1 (6 bases). Germline lookup yields CDR1 SQVTM and CDR2 ANQGSEA. Trimming took 7 bases from V and 7 from J, leaving 17 bases between them. The CDR3 covers 13 residues. The DNA of the CDR3 is TGCAGCGGAGAGGTGGGACAAGGGAATGAGCAGTTCTTC. Translation: CSGEVGQGNEQFF.

This clone has a handful of counts. The rearrangement joins TRBV19 to TRBJ1-5; unclear D gene. Germline V lookup: CDR1 LNHDA, CDR2 SQIVND (reference sequence). V was clipped by 7 bases and J by 2 bases, with 12 bases between them. The CDR3 consists of 14 residues. The CDR3 coding sequence is TGTGCCAGTAAGGGCGGGCGGGGCAATCAGCCCCAGCATTTT. Protein sequence: CASKGGRGNQPQHF.

The chain joins TRBV3-1 (or the pseudogene TRBV3-2) to TRBJ1-1; TRBD1 is a possible D gene (6 bases). The CDR3 sequence is 14 residues long. Germline V gene lookup returns CDR1 LGHDT and CDR2 YNNKEL (reference sequence). V dropped 2 bases and J dropped 7 bases, with 14 bases sitting between them. The CDR3 sequence is CASSQTGMRDEAFF. The CDR3, as DNA: TGTGCCAGCAGCCAAACAGGGATGAGGGATGAAGCTTTCTTT.

The V and J genes are TRBV15 and TRBJ2-2, with D unresolved. The CDR3 runs 17 residues. V shed 0 bases and J shed 0 bases, with 11 bases lying between them. The germline gives CDR1 LNHNV, CDR2 YYDKDF (reference sequence). The CDR3 bases are TGTGCCACCAGCAGAGATTACAGCAAGGCGAACACCGGGGAGCTGTTTTTT. It codes for CATSRDYSKANTGELFF.